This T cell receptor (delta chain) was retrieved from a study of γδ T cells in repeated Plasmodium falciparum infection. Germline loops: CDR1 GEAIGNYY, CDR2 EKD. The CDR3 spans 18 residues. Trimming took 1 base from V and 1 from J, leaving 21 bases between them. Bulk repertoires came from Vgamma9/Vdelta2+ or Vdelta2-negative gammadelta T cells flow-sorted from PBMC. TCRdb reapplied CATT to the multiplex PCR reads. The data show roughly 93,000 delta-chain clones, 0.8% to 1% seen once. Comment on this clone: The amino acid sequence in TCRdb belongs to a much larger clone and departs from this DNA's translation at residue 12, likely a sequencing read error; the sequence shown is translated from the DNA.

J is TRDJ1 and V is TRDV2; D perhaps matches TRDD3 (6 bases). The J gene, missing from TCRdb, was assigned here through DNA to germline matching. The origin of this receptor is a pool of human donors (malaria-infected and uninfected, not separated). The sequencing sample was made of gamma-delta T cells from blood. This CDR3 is CACDTVPQVGGSTDKLIF. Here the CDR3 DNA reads TGTGCCTGTGACACGGTCCCGCAGGTTGGGGGGAGCACCGATAAACTCATCTTT.